This T cell receptor beta chain is from a study of T-cell memory formation after mild COVID-19. Notes on the study in general: Pre-infection memory contained some responding clones, which suggested that cross-reactive memory had joined. The main location of contracting CD4+ clones was CM and EM, and that of contracting CD8+ clones was EMRA.

Constant-segment-primed 5'RACE gave TCR alpha and TCR beta cDNA libraries with sample barcodes and UMIs. TCRdb reprocessed the 5' RACE reads with MiXCR, giving one entry per CDR3 protein. Of under 250,000 distinct CDR3 sequences in the sample, roughly a tenth were seen once. The length of the CDR3 is 13 residues. Germline values: CDR1 MNHEY, CDR2 SVGAGI. Trimming removed 4 bases at V and 1 base at J, with 7 bases between. In its sample, this clonotype was seen many times. Its antigen is unidentified. The material sequenced was PBMCs or a T cell subset sorted from them (not recorded which). The V and J genes are TRBV6-5 and TRBJ1-1, with D unclear. This sequence was found in a man aged 18 to 29 who had mild COVID-19 (a few samples of this study predate the infection). Cell type and time point are not known. The CDR3 protein is CASSFRTNTEAFF. Written as DNA, the CDR3 is TGTGCCAGCAGTTTTCGGACGAACACTGAAGCTTTCTTT.